Included here is one TCR beta chain sequence, with context. This sample was taken from a study of blood T cell repertoires in COVID-19. The method was immunoSEQ multiplex PCR; TCRdb's version includes in-frame clones alone and lacks a portion of them. The table shows 50,000 to 60,000 clones, with roughly 85% occurring only once. This receptor was obtained from a human donor in a cohort sampled during active COVID-19. The specimen sequenced was peripheral blood.

The CDR3 reads CASSLEDRGSGTGELFF. The CDR3 nucleotides read TGTGCCAGCAGCTTAGAGGACAGGGGGTCTGGCACCGGGGAGCTGTTTTTT. V and J are TRBV7-8 and TRBJ2-2; TRBD1 agrees at 10 bases. Trimming took 1 base from V and 4 from J; bases not matched to a gene: 6. Germline V lookup: CDR1 SGHVS, CDR2 FQNEAQ. The CDR3 consists of 17 residues.